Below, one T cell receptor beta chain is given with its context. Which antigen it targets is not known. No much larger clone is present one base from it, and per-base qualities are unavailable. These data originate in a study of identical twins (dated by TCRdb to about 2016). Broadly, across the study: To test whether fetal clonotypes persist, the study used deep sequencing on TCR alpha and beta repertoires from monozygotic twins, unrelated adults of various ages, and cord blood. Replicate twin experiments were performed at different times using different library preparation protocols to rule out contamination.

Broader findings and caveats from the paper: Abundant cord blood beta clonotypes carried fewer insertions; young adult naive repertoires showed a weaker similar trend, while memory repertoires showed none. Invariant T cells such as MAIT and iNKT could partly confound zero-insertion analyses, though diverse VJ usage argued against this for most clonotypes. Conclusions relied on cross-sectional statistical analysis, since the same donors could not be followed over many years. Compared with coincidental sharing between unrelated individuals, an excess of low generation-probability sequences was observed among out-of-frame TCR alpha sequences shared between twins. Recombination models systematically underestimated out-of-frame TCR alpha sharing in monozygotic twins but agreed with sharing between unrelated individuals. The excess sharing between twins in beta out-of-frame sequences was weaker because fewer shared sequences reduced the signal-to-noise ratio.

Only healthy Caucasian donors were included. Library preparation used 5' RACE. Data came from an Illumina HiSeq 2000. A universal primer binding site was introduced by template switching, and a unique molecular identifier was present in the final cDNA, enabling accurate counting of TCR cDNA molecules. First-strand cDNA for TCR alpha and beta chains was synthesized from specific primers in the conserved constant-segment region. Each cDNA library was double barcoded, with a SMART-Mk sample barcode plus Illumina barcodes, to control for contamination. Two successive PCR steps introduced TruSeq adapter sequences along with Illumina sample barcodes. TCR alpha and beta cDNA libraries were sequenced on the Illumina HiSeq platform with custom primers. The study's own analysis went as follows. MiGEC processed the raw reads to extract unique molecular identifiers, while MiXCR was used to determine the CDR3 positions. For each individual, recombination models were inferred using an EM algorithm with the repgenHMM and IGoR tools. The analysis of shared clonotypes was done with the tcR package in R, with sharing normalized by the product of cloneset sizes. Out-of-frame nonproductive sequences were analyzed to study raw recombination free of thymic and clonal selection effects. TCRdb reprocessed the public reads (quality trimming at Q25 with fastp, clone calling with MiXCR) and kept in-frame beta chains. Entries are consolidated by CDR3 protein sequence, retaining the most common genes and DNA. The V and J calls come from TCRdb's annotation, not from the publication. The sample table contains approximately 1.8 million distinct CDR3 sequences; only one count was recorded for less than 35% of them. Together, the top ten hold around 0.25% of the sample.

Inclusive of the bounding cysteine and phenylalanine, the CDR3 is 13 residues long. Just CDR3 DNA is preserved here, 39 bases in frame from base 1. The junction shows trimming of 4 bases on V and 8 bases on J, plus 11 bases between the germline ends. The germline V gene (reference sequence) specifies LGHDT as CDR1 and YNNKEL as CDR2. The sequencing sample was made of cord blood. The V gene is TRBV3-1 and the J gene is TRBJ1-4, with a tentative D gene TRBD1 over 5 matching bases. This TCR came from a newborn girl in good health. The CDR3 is CASSRGSQEKLFF. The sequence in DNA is TGTGCCAGCAGCCGGGGCAGTCAGGAAAAACTGTTTTTT. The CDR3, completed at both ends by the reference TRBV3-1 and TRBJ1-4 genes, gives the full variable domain DTAVSQTPKYLVTQMGNDKSIKCEQNLGHDTMYWYKQDSKKFLKIMFSYNNKELIINETVPNRFSPKSPDKAHLNLHINSLELGDSAVYFCASSRGSQEKLFFGSGTQLSVL.